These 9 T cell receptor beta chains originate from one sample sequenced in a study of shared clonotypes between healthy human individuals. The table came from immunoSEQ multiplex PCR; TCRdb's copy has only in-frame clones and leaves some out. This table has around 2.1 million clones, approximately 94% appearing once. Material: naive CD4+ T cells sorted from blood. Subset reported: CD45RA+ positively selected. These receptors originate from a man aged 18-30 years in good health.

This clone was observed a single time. CDR3 DNA: TGTGCCAGCAGCGTAGGGGACAGGGGGTTCGGTGAGCAGTACTTC. Its protein is CASSVGDRGFGEQYF. The chain combines TRBV9 with TRBJ2-7, with 11 bases aligning to TRBD1. The CDR3 runs to 15 residues. Germline V gene sequence: CDR1 SGDLS, CDR2 YYNGEE. J gave up 7 bases and V 0 bases, and 6 bases lay outside the gene matches. Drawing the rest from reference TRBV9 and TRBJ2-7, the complete variable domain is DSGVTQTPKHLITATGQRVTLRCSPRSGDLSVYWYQQSLDQGLQFLIQYYNGEERAKGNILERFSAQQFPDLHSELNLSSLELGDSALYFCASSVGDRGFGEQYFGPGTRLTVT.

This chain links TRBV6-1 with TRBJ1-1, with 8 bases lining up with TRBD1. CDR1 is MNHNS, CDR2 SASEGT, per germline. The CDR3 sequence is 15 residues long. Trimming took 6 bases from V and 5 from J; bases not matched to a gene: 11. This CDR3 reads CASSHQGDRGTEAFF. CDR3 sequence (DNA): TGTGCCAGCAGCCACCAAGGTGACAGGGGTACTGAAGCTTTCTTT.

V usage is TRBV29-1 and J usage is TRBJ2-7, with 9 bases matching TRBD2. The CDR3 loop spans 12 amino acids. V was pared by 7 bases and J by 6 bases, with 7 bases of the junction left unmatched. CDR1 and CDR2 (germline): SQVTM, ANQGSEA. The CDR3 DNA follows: TGCAGCGCTCTAGCGGGACGTTCCGAGCAGTACTTC. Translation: CSALAGRSEQYF.

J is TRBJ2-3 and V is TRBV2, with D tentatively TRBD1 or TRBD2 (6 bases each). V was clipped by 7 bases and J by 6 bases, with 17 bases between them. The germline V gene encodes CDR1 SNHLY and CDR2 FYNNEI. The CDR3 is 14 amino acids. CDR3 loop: CASKPGALRDTQYF. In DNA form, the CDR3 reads TGTGCCAGCAAACCGGGGGCTCTTCGGGATACGCAGTATTTT.

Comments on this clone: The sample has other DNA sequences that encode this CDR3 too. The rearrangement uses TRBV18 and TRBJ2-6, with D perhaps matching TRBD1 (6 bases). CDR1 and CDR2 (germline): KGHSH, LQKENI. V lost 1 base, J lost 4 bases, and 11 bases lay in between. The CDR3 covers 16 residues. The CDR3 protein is CASSPLPGAGANVLTF. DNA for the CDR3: TGTGCCAGCTCACCACTTCCAGGGGCCGGGGCCAACGTCCTGACTTTC.

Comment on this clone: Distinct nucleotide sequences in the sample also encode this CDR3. CDR3 sequence (DNA): TGTGCCAGCTCACCACAAGGGGCAAGCAATCAGCCCCAGCATTTT. Amino acids: CASSPQGASNQPQHF. This chain links TRBV18 with TRBJ1-5; D is possibly TRBD1 (5 bases). The V end was cut by 1 base, the J end by 1 base, with 8 bases between. This CDR3 region has 15 residues. Germline V gene sequence: CDR1 KGHSH, CDR2 LQKENI.

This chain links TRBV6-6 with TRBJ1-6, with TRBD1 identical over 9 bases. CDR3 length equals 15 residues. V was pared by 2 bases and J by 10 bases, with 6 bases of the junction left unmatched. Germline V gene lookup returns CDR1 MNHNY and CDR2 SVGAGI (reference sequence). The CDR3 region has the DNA TGTGCCAGCAGTTACGGGGGACAGGGAATATCACCCCTCCACTTT. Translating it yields CASSYGGQGISPLHF.

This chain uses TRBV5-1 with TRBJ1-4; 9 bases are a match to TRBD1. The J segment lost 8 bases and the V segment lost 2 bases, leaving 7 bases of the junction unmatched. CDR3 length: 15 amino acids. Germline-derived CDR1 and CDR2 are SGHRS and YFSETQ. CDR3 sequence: CASSLSDRGTEKLFF. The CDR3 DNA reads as TGCGCCAGCAGCTTATCCGACAGGGGGACGGAAAAACTGTTTTTT.

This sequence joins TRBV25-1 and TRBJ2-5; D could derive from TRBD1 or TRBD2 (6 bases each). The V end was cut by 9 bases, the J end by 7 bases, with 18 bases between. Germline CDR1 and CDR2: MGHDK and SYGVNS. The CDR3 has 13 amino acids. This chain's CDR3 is CASGWGAKGTQYF. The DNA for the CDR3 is TGTGCCAGTGGGTGGGGGGCTAAAGGGACCCAGTACTTC.